This TCR beta chain derives from a study of T cells in Graves' hyperthyroidism and ophthalmopathy. RNA transcripts served as the template for amplifying TCR beta CDR3 regions. In the first-round RT-PCR of the TCR CDR3, the HTBI primer set was used. TCRdb recomputed calls from the multiplex PCR reads with MiXCR, one row per CDR3 protein. This table holds some 300,000 distinct CDR3 sequences, roughly a fifth found once. J was trimmed by 7 bases and V by 4 bases; bases with no gene match: 4. CDR3 length: 13 amino acids. Germline CDR1 is KGHSH and CDR2 is LQKENI. There are many counts of this clonotype. The origin of this receptor is a man aged 50-60 years with Graves' ophthalmopathy. Sequencing was done on a sample of blood. The gene calls are TRBV18 and TRBJ1-5; 7 positions agree with TRBD1. The DNA of the CDR3 is TGTGCCAGCTCACAGGGGGCTGAACAGCCCCAGCATTTT. Translating gives CASSQGAEQPQHF.